These 30 T cell receptor beta chains were sequenced from one sample in a study of blood T cell repertoires in COVID-19. Sequencing was performed with immunoSEQ multiplex PCR; in TCRdb, only in-frame clones are kept and a portion is missing. The sample shows approximately 120,000 clones, 83% of them seen only once. Material for sequencing was PBMCs or T cells enriched from blood (not recorded which). Receptor source: a man aged 30-40 years who had recovered from COVID-19.

This clone showed up just once. The gene calls are TRBV5-1 and TRBJ1-1, with a weak D call TRBD1 (6 bases). Germline CDR1 SGHRS, CDR2 YFSETQ. V was pared by 1 base and J by 2 bases, with 12 bases between. This CDR3 has 15 amino acids. Here the CDR3 DNA reads TGCGCCAGCAGCTTGACGAGACAGGACAACACTGAAGCTTTCTTT. It encodes CASSLTRQDNTEAFF.

This clone was recorded once. V usage is TRBV25-1 and J usage is TRBJ2-7; 7 nucleotides agree with TRBD2. Germline values: CDR1 MGHDK, CDR2 SYGVNS. The ends lost 6 bases at V and 0 bases at J; junction bases unmatched: 5. The CDR3 runs 14 residues. CDR3 residues: CASSAGTNSYEQYF. CDR3 DNA sequence: TGTGCCAGCAGCGCCGGGACTAACTCCTACGAGCAGTACTTC.

Only a few counts were recorded for this clone. This chain links TRBV6-2 or TRBV6-3 with TRBJ1-2; maybe TRBD1 (5 bases). The CDR3 consists of 17 residues. The germline V gene has CDR1 MNHEY and CDR2 SVGEGT. The germline V and J ends were trimmed by 5 bases and 0 bases, with 19 bases remaining between them. CDR3 protein: CASSRPLTASANYGYTF. Written as DNA, the CDR3 is TGTGCCAGCAGTAGGCCCCTGACAGCCTCAGCTAACTATGGCTACACCTTC.

V and J are TRBV19 and TRBJ1-2; TRBD1 is a possible D gene (6 bases). This CDR3 region has 12 residues. CDR1 and CDR2 from the germline V gene are LNHDA and SQIVND (reference sequence). The V end lost 6 bases, the J end lost 5 bases, and 10 bases lay between the germline ends. For the CDR3, the DNA is TGTGCCAGTAGCCCGGACAGTTATGGCTACACCTTC. As protein: CASSPDSYGYTF.

This chain connects TRBV7-6 to TRBJ2-1, with D tentatively TRBD2 (6 bases). The CDR3 runs 16 residues. V was trimmed by 5 bases and J by 0 bases, leaving 14 bases between them. Germline V gene data show CDR1 as SGHVS and CDR2 as FNYEAQ. The CDR3 DNA reads as TGTGCCAGCAGCGACGGGCGGGGTCGCTCCTACAATGAGCAGTTCTTC. Encoded protein: CASSDGRGRSYNEQFF.

CDR3 residues: CAWSAPLGRVDSGYTF. The CDR3 nucleotides are TGTGCCTGGAGTGCCCCTTTGGGCCGAGTGGACTCTGGCTACACCTTC. V usage is TRBV30 and J usage is TRBJ1-2; no reliable D call. CDR3 length equals 16 residues. Germline CDR1 reads GTSNPN; CDR2 reads SVGIG (reference sequence). V lost 1 base to trimming and J lost 7 bases, with 22 bases between them.

V is TRBV6-4 and J is TRBJ1-2; D is unresolved. CDR3 length: 15 amino acids. CDR1 is MRHNA and CDR2 is SNTAGT in the germline V gene. V was shortened by 3 bases and J by 7 bases, with 18 bases between the two germline ends. This CDR3 is CASSELSGGLSGYTF. For the CDR3, the DNA is TGTGCCAGCAGTGAACTGAGCGGAGGATTGTCTGGCTACACCTTC.

The chain is built from TRBV5-4 and TRBJ1-6, with no clear D. Germline CDR1 reads SGHNT; CDR2 reads YYREEE (reference sequence). The germline V and J ends were trimmed by 5 bases and 0 bases, with 12 bases remaining between them. This CDR3 spans 16 amino acids. The CDR3 DNA is TGTGCCAGCAGATTAGGTGGGAGCTCCTATAATTCACCCCTCCACTTT. It yields the protein CASRLGGSSYNSPLHF.

This chain joins TRBV21-1 and TRBJ2-7; the tabulated D call, TRBD2, remains unverified against the DNA. TRBV21-1 is labeled a pseudogene. The CDR3 length is 16 residues. The CDR3 region is CASSKENLDLGYEQYF. CDR3 sequence (DNA): TGTGCCAGCAGCAAAGAGAATTTGGACTTGGGGTACGAGCAGTACTTC.

The V gene is TRBV28, the J gene TRBJ2-7, with 8 bases fitting TRBD1. Losses at the gene ends were 7 bases for V and 3 bases for J; bases not matched to a gene: 8. The V gene's germline CDR1 is MDHEN and CDR2 SYDVKM. The CDR3 extends over 14 amino acids. This CDR3 reads CASIPGQGNYEQYF. As DNA, the CDR3 is TGTGCCAGCATTCCTGGACAGGGAAACTACGAGCAGTACTTC.

The J gene is TRBJ2-3, the V gene TRBV2, with 10 positions matching TRBD2. The CDR3 consists of 15 residues. The germline V gene encodes CDR1 SNHLY and CDR2 FYNNEI. The J segment lost 1 base and the V segment lost 6 bases, leaving 4 bases of the junction unmatched. Here the CDR3 reads CASSGTSVRTDTQYF. Written as DNA, the CDR3 is TGTGCCAGCAGCGGGACTAGCGTACGCACAGATACGCAGTATTTT.

The chain couples TRBV28 to TRBJ1-6, with 9 bases that match TRBD1. This CDR3 is built from 16 residues. Losses at the gene ends were 5 bases for V and 7 bases for J; bases not matched to a gene: 9. Germline V lookup: CDR1 MDHEN, CDR2 SYDVKM. CDR3 sequence (DNA): TGTGCCAGCAGTCCTCTGGACAGGGGTTACAATTCACCCCTCCACTTT. Its translation: CASSPLDRGYNSPLHF.

V usage is TRBV5-1 and J usage is TRBJ2-3; 13 bases are shared with TRBD2. The CDR3 runs 17 residues. Germline V gene data show CDR1 as SGHRS and CDR2 as YFSETQ. V gave up 3 bases and J gave up 4 bases; unmatched junction bases: 8. CDR3: CASSWAGLAGKADTQYF. The CDR3 bases are TGCGCCAGCAGCTGGGCGGGACTAGCGGGGAAGGCAGATACGCAGTATTTT.

In its sample, this clone was seen once. The chain employs TRBV5-1 and TRBJ2-3; TRBD2 matches at 8 bases. Per germline, CDR1 SGHRS and CDR2 YFSETQ. This CDR3 comprises 15 residues. The V gene end was trimmed by 4 bases and the J gene end by 5 bases; junction bases not matched to a gene: 9. CDR3 nucleotide sequence: TGCGCCAGCAGCCCGCGGGAGGTGCGTGGAGATACGCAGTATTTT. Its translation: CASSPREVRGDTQYF. The full variable domain, rest sourced from reference TRBV5-1 and TRBJ2-3, is KAGVTQTPRYLIKTRGQQVTLSCSPISGHRSVSWYQQTPGQGLQFLFEYFSETQRNKGNFPGRFSGRQFSNSRSEMNVSTLELGDSALYLCASSPREVRGDTQYFGPGTRLTVL.

The chain couples TRBV5-1 to TRBJ2-3, with 7 bases lining up with TRBD2. Trimming removed 4 bases from V and 2 bases from J; junction bases left unmatched: 13. The germline V gene has CDR1 SGHRS and CDR2 YFSETQ. CDR3 length: 17 amino acids. CDR3 loop: CASSGRPASGTTDTQYF. DNA for the CDR3: TGCGCCAGCAGCGGGCGCCCCGCTAGCGGTACCACAGATACGCAGTATTTT.

The chain employs TRBV9 and TRBJ2-3; D not resolved. The V end was cut by 1 base, the J end by 6 bases, with 12 bases between. CDR1 SGDLS and CDR2 YYNGEE come from the germline V gene. CDR3 size: 14 residues. The DNA of the CDR3 is TGTGCCAGCAGCGTAACCGGGTTCGGGGATACGCAGTATTTT. Translation gives CASSVTGFGDTQYF.

V gene TRBV6-5 combines with J gene TRBJ2-7, with 10 bases that match TRBD2. V shed 5 bases and J 0 bases; nucleotides not matched to a gene: 1. Per germline, CDR1 MNHEY and CDR2 SVGAGI. The CDR3 is 14 amino acids. The CDR3, as DNA: TGTGCCAGCAGTCCTAGCGGGAGCTCCTACGAGCAGTACTTC. Translation: CASSPSGSSYEQYF.

This clone was found a few times. V usage is TRBV19 and J usage is TRBJ2-5, with TRBD1 identical over 7 bases. Germline trimming cut 3 bases from V and 4 bases from J; bases unmatched to any gene: 8. CDR3 size: 15 residues. Germline assignment: CDR1 LNHDA and CDR2 SQIVND (reference sequence). The CDR3 region has the DNA TGTGCCAGTAGTATCTCCCTGACAGGGAGAGAGACCCAGTACTTC. It codes for CASSISLTGRETQYF.

This clone was seen a few times. The chain joins TRBV11-2 to TRBJ2-7; 12 positions match TRBD1. V trimming: 5 bases; J trimming: 4 bases; junction bases outside the gene matches: 3. The CDR3 totals 14 residues. CDR1 and CDR2 from the germline V gene are SGHAT and FQNNGV. The CDR3 reads CASSKGQGAYEQYF. In DNA, the CDR3 is TGTGCCAGCAGCAAGGGACAGGGGGCTTACGAGCAGTACTTC.

The chain combines TRBV5-1 with TRBJ1-2; TRBD1 is a possible D gene (6 bases). The germline V gene has CDR1 SGHRS and CDR2 YFSETQ. The germline V and J ends were trimmed by 3 bases and 6 bases, with 15 bases remaining between them. This CDR3 contains 14 residues. DNA for the CDR3: TGCGCCAGCAGCTCGGGGACAACACTCGATGGCTACACCTTC. It is translated as CASSSGTTLDGYTF.

The chain combines TRBV18 with TRBJ2-1; TRBD2 might be the D (6 bases). The CDR3 covers 11 residues. Germline V CDR1 and CDR2: KGHSH, LQKENI. V was shortened by 3 bases and J by 10 bases, with 7 bases between the two germline ends. Here the CDR3 reads CASSPRGEQFF. The CDR3 DNA reads as TGTGCCAGCTCACCCCGGGGGGAGCAGTTCTTC. The variable domain in full, with the rest retrieved from reference TRBV18 and TRBJ2-1, is NAGVMQNPRHLVRRRGQEARLRCSPMKGHSHVYWYRQLPEEGLKFMVYLQKENIIDESGMPKERFSAEFPKEGPSILRIQQVVRGDSAAYFCASSPRGEQFFGPGTRLTVL.

The V call is TRBV6-1, the J call TRBJ2-1, with TRBD1 as a possible D gene (6 bases). Trimming removed 1 base from V and 8 bases from J, with 12 bases in between. Germline-derived CDR1 and CDR2 are MNHNS and SASEGT. The CDR3 is made up of 14 amino acids. The CDR3 DNA is TGTGCCAGCAGTGAAGTCAGGGGTAGCTATGAGCAGTTCTTC. As protein: CASSEVRGSYEQFF.

The chain has TRBV7-9 and TRBJ2-1, with 10 positions matching TRBD2. Germline CDR1 SEHNR, CDR2 FQNEAQ (reference sequence). This CDR3 comprises 16 residues. Trimming cost V 1 base and J 4 bases; bases outside gene matches: 4. The CDR3 sequence: CASSLGERGGYNEQFF. The CDR3 DNA sequence: TGTGCCAGCAGCTTAGGAGAGCGGGGGGGTTACAATGAGCAGTTCTTC.

This clone turned up a few times. V is TRBV19 and J is TRBJ1-1, with TRBD1 matching 10 bases. Germline V gene data show CDR1 as LNHDA and CDR2 as SQIVND (reference sequence). With 6 bases clipped from V and 4 bases from J, the junction kept 5 bases outside the gene matches. This CDR3 contains 14 residues. CDR3 sequence: CASSKGQGFTEAFF. CDR3 sequence (DNA): TGTGCCAGTAGCAAGGGACAGGGGTTCACTGAAGCTTTCTTT.

This clone was observed once. The chain couples TRBV3-1 (or the pseudogene TRBV3-2) to TRBJ2-7; D perhaps matches TRBD2 (6 bases). CDR1 and CDR2 (germline): LGHDT, YNNKEL (reference sequence). This CDR3 region has 16 residues. Deletions cut 0 bases from V and 2 bases from J, with 14 bases between. The CDR3 loop is CASSQDGGRAPYEQYV. DNA of the CDR3: TGTGCCAGCAGCCAAGACGGGGGTAGGGCCCCCTACGAGCAGTACGTC.

The chain couples TRBV2 to TRBJ2-7; TRBD1 matches at 7 bases. In germline, CDR1 is SNHLY, CDR2 FYNNEI. The CDR3 extends over 13 amino acids. V gave up 2 bases and J gave up 8 bases; unmatched junction bases: 6. CDR3 amino acids: CASSEMSGGKQYV. The CDR3 nucleotides read TGTGCCAGCAGTGAAATGTCAGGGGGTAAGCAGTACGTC.

The gene calls are TRBV7-2 and TRBJ2-3; D remains unclear. The V and J ends lost 4 bases and 4 bases respectively, with 9 bases between them. The germline CDR1 and CDR2 sequences are SGHTA and FQGNSA. The CDR3 has 13 amino acids. CDR3 sequence: CASSYPGADTQYF. The CDR3 DNA sequence: TGTGCCAGCAGCTACCCGGGTGCAGATACGCAGTATTTT.

CDR3 residues: CASDEAAKNIQYF. The CDR3 DNA reads TGTGCCAGCGACGAGGCAGCCAAAAACATTCAGTACTTC. This chain connects TRBV7-2 to TRBJ2-4; D call uncertain. The CDR3 has 13 residues. Germline CDR1 and CDR2: SGHTA and FQGNSA. The V gene lost 8 bases and the J gene lost 0 bases, with 8 bases spanning the gap.

Comment on this clone: Without the conserved terminal phenylalanine or tryptophan, this CDR3 likely stems from a read error. The limits of the CDR3 on the DNA are not certain, so only TCRdb's listed CDR3 is given. The chain employs TRBV24-1 and TRBJ2-7; the D segment call TRBD2 is taken from the table without a DNA check. The CDR3 adds up to 12 amino acids, both ends counted. Germline lookup yields CDR1 KGHDR and CDR2 SFDVKD. The chain's CDR3 is CATSDSVGRFHL.

The chain employs TRBV24-1 and TRBJ2-3, with D hard to call. This CDR3 comprises 14 residues. The germline V gene has CDR1 KGHDR and CDR2 SFDVKD. V was cut by 4 bases and J by 4 bases, with 11 bases left in between. The CDR3 region has the DNA TGTGCCACCAGTGAGGCAGGTAACCCAGATACGCAGTATTTT. It yields the protein CATSEAGNPDTQYF.